The clone carrying this T cell receptor beta chain showed up just a few times. The antigen is unknown. The authors reverse transcribed all of the isolated RNA, so sequencing captured expressed TCRB transcripts. Assay: immunoSEQ multiplex PCR; the TCRdb copy retains only in-frame clones and omits some. The profile shows about 160,000 clones, 8% to 9.5% of them singletons. The germline V and J ends were trimmed by 0 bases and 5 bases, with 11 bases remaining between them. Germline assignment: CDR1 SGHRS and CDR2 YFSETQ. The CDR3 is 14 amino acids. This specimen comes from a study of beta chain features in type 1 diabetes. The study, taken as a whole, reports: All four CD4+ subsets from Type 1 diabetes patients carried moderately but significantly shorter TCRB CDR3s.

The material sequenced was central memory CD4+ T cells from blood. This rearrangement joins TRBV5-1 to TRBJ2-5; D is perhaps TRBD2 (5 bases). This receptor was taken from a woman younger than 30 with type 1 diabetes. The CDR3 bases are TGCGCCAGCAGCTTGGTGGTGGGAGAGGAGACCCAGTACTTC. Translation gives CASSLVVGEETQYF.